This T cell receptor beta chain comes out of a study of Ad26.COV2.S vaccination and SARS-CoV-2 variants. Whole-study context: In the COV1001 trial, the donor was in the Ad26.COV2.S arm. Ad26.COV2.S given intramuscularly, once or twice 56 days apart. Regarding the study as a whole: Breadth and depth estimates from TCRs may understate total T cell responses.

Indicated treatment: 15 to 20 received Ad26.COV2.S at low or high dose, single or two shots; several received placebo; per-sample allocation not given. At day 63 after the first vaccine or placebo injection, samples were drawn. Donation was by an adult aged 18-55 years who was in Boston. With regard to this clone: Its specificity is not known.

The protocol was immunoSEQ multiplex PCR, while the TCRdb copy is restricted to in-frame clones and leaves out a portion. This table holds 350,000 to 450,000 clones, 89% found once. The CDR3 loop spans 16 amino acids. The source is a person between 18 and 59 years old who received the Ad26.COV2.S COVID-19 vaccine or a placebo. J is TRBJ2-1 and V is TRBV21-1; whether TRBD2, the table's D call, matches the DNA was not checked. TRBV21-1 is deemed a pseudogene. Specimen: peripheral blood, collected in a trial of Ad26.COV2.S vaccine versus placebo. The CDR3 DNA sequence: TGTGCCAGCAGCAAAGGTCGCGGGAGATCGGATCATGAGCAGTTCTTC. Translating it yields CASSKGRGRSDHEQFF.